This TCR beta chain was captured in a study of Ad26.COV2.S vaccination and SARS-CoV-2 variants. For the study at large: The vaccine Ad26.COV2.S was put into the muscle once, or twice with 56 days between.

Method: immunoSEQ multiplex PCR; TCRdb's copy keeps in-frame clones and lacks some. This table has some 290,000 clones, around 83% appearing once. This sample's treatment: 19 received Ad26.COV2.S at low or high dose, single or two shots; several received placebo; per-sample allocation not given. Following the first vaccine or placebo injection, samples were taken on day 63. The clonotype originates from a person aged 18-60 years who received the Ad26.COV2.S COVID-19 vaccine or a placebo. The sample was peripheral blood, taken in a trial of Ad26.COV2.S vaccine versus placebo.

CDR3 DNA: TGTGCCAGCAGTTCACAGGGAGTCGCTAACTATGGCTACACCTTC. Amino acid sequence: CASSSQGVANYGYTF. The chain is built from TRBV28 and TRBJ1-2, with D perhaps TRBD1 (6 bases). The germline CDR1 and CDR2 sequences are MDHEN and SYDVKM. The CDR3 contains 15 residues. V lost 4 bases and J 0 bases, leaving 12 bases between the germline ends.